The 32 T cell receptor beta chains below come from one sample, sequenced in a study of cytomegalovirus exposure and HLA in healthy donors. Both 60 Vbeta primers and 13 Jbeta primers went into the PCR. Some clones are missing from TCRdb's copy, which holds only in-frame ones; the method was immunoSEQ multiplex PCR. The sample carries some 90,000 clones, about three quarters recorded once. Sequencing input: PBMCs. Receptors were obtained from a man aged 40-49 years in good health and CMV-seronegative.

This clone has a handful of counts. The chain couples TRBV7-9 to TRBJ2-7, with 8 nucleotides matching TRBD2. The CDR3 spans 15 residues. Germline trimming cut 0 bases from V and 2 bases from J; bases unmatched to any gene: 3. CDR1 is SEHNR and CDR2 is FQNEAQ in the germline V gene (reference sequence). The CDR3 DNA follows: TGTGCCAGCAGCTTAGCTAGCGGGGCGCCCTACGAGCAGTACTTC. As protein: CASSLASGAPYEQYF. The full variable domain, completed using reference TRBV7-9 and TRBJ2-7, is DTGVSQNPRHKITKRGQNVTFRCDPISEHNRLYWYRQTLGQGPEFLTYFQNEAQLEKSRLLSDRFSAERPKGSFSTLEIQRTEQGDSAMYLCASSLASGAPYEQYFGPGTRLTVT.

The chain recombines TRBV11-2 with TRBJ2-1; no firm D call. Germline V CDR1 and CDR2: SGHAT, FQNNGV. Trimming cost V 1 base and J 8 bases, with 9 bases left between them. This CDR3 spans 13 amino acids. The CDR3 DNA sequence: TGTGCCAGCAGCTTAGTTTATCTCTATGAGCAGTTCTTC. Translated, it gives CASSLVYLYEQFF.

The chain uses TRBV18 and TRBJ2-5; 8 bases are shared with TRBD1. The CDR3 loop spans 16 amino acids. Losses at the gene ends were 3 bases for V and 5 bases for J; bases not matched to a gene: 11. The V gene's germline CDR1 is KGHSH and CDR2 LQKENI. This CDR3 is CASSPTIGQGLETQYF. The CDR3 region has the DNA TGTGCCAGCTCACCTACAATAGGACAGGGTTTGGAGACCCAGTACTTC.

The CDR3 reads CASSDRDTQYF. For the CDR3, the DNA is TGTGCCAGCAGCGACAGGGATACGCAGTATTTT. The chain uses TRBV9 and TRBJ2-3; D possibly corresponds to TRBD1 (5 bases). Germline CDR1 and CDR2: SGDLS and YYNGEE. With 3 bases removed from V and 6 bases from J, the gap between germline ends came to 5 bases. The CDR3 runs to 11 residues.

V gene TRBV20-1 combines with J gene TRBJ1-2; D unclear. The CDR3 contains 10 residues. The germline gives CDR1 DFQATT, CDR2 SNEGSKA (reference sequence). Trimming shortened V by 8 bases and J by 13 bases, and 17 bases separated the two germline ends. As DNA, the CDR3 is TGCAGTACTAACACCCGCCAGTCCACCTTC. Translated: CSTNTRQSTF.

In this sample, this clone turned up a few times. DNA for the CDR3: TGTGCCAGCAGCCGACAGTTGAACACCGGGGAGCTGTTTTTT. Translating it yields CASSRQLNTGELFF. The chain uses TRBV6-1 and TRBJ2-2; tentative D call: TRBD1 (5 bases). V was trimmed by 6 bases and J by 1 base, leaving 9 bases between them. CDR1 is MNHNS, CDR2 SASEGT, per germline. This CDR3 is built from 14 residues.

The V and J genes are TRBV9 and TRBJ2-2, with D unresolved. Trimming left V 3 bases short and J 4 bases short, with 10 bases between. The CDR3 length is 14 residues. Per the germline V gene, CDR1 is SGDLS and CDR2 is YYNGEE. CDR3 nucleotides: TGTGCCAGCAGCGATCGACTCCTCACCGGGGAGCTGTTTTTT. Protein sequence: CASSDRLLTGELFF.

The rearrangement joins TRBV7-2 to TRBJ1-4, with 8 bases aligning to TRBD1. The CDR3 extends over 14 amino acids. The germline V gene encodes CDR1 SGHTA and CDR2 FQGNSA. With V trimmed by 5 bases and J by 6 bases, 5 bases remained unmatched. Written as DNA, the CDR3 is TGTGCCAGCAGCGCACAGGGGGGGGATGAAAAACTGTTTTTT. Protein: CASSAQGGDEKLFF.

Written as DNA, the CDR3 is TGTGCCAGCAGTGAAGAGCGGGCCGCGGGGGGCTACACCTTC. Encoded protein: CASSEERAAGGYTF. The rearrangement joins TRBV2 to TRBJ1-2; no firm D call. Trimming cost V 1 base and J 8 bases, with 14 bases left between them. The CDR3 totals 14 residues. Looked up from germline, CDR1 is SNHLY and CDR2 is FYNNEI. The complete variable domain, with remaining parts taken from reference TRBV2 and TRBJ1-2, reads EPEVTQTPSHQVTQMGQEVILRCVPISNHLYFYWYRQILGQKVEFLVSFYNNEISEKSEIFDDQFSVERPDGSNFTLKIRSTKLEDSAMYFCASSEERAAGGYTFGSGTRLTVV.

V usage is TRBV6-6 and J usage is TRBJ1-2; no clear D gene. Germline CDR1 reads MNHNY; CDR2 reads SVGAGI (reference sequence). Trimming cost V 10 bases and J 8 bases, with 14 bases left between them. CDR3 size: 11 residues. CDR3: CAIEGHCGYTF. CDR3 DNA: TGTGCCATCGAGGGCCATTGCGGCTACACCTTC.

As to this clone: A read error may account for a junction end that differs from germline. In the same sample, other DNA sequences code for this CDR3. CDR3 sequence (DNA): TGCGCCAACAGCGGGACGGGACAGAACTATGGCTACACCTTC. Protein: CANSGTGQNYGYTF. V gene TRBV9 combines with J gene TRBJ1-2; the match to TRBD1 covers 7 bases. The germline gives CDR1 SGDLS, CDR2 YYNGEE. The CDR3 covers 14 residues. Full variable domain (outside the CDR3, taken from reference TRBV9 and TRBJ1-2): DSGVTQTPKHLITATGQRVTLRCSPRSGDLSVYWYQQSLDQGLQFLIQYYNGEERAKGNILERFSAQQFPDLHSELNLSSLELGDSALYFCANSGTGQNYGYTFGSGTRLTVV.

The genes are TRBV5-6 and TRBJ1-2; D is undetermined. CDR1 SGHDT and CDR2 YYEEEE come from the germline V gene. V was trimmed by 2 bases and J by 7 bases, leaving 6 bases between them. The CDR3 has 11 residues. The CDR3 sequence is CASSFIGGYTF. The CDR3 DNA follows: TGTGCCAGCAGCTTTATCGGTGGCTACACCTTC.

CDR3 sequence: CASKGQNYEQYF. CDR3 DNA sequence: TGTGCCAGCAAGGGACAGAACTACGAGCAGTACTTC. The chain recombines TRBV6-1 with TRBJ2-7; 7 nucleotides match TRBD1. This CDR3 has 12 residues. V lost 7 bases and J lost 3; bases outside the gene matches: 3. The germline gives CDR1 MNHNS, CDR2 SASEGT.

The CDR3 nucleotides read TGTGCCAGCAGTGATTTGGACAGGGATTATGGCTACACCTTC. Its protein is CASSDLDRDYGYTF. This chain links TRBV2 with TRBJ1-2; 8 nucleotides align to TRBD1. This CDR3 has 14 residues. CDR1 SNHLY and CDR2 FYNNEI come from the germline V gene. Trimming took 3 bases from V and 5 from J; bases not matched to a gene: 5.

With respect to this clone: Additional DNA sequences in this sample encode the identical CDR3. This sequence joins TRBV5-4 and TRBJ1-6, with a weak D call TRBD1 (5 bases). With 0 bases removed from V and 9 bases from J, the gap between germline ends came to 19 bases. CDR1 is SGHNT and CDR2 is YYREEE in the germline V gene (reference sequence). The CDR3 runs 17 residues. The CDR3 DNA follows: TGTGCCAGCAGCTTGGGGTTGGGACGGGGGAGCGGTTCACCCCTCCACTTT. It specifies CASSLGLGRGSGSPLHF.

This rearrangement joins TRBV6-5 to TRBJ2-7; maybe TRBD2 (7 bases). The V end lost 9 bases, the J end lost 9 bases, and 18 bases lay between the germline ends. Germline V gene data show CDR1 as MNHEY and CDR2 as SVGAGI. The CDR3 has 12 residues. The DNA for the CDR3 is TGTGCCAGTCGGGGGGCAGGGGAGATGCAGTACTTC. It translates to CASRGAGEMQYF.

V and J are TRBV30 and TRBJ1-5; 7 nucleotides agree with TRBD1. Losses at the gene ends were 2 bases for V and 0 bases for J; bases not matched to a gene: 4. CDR1 and CDR2 from the germline V gene are GTSNPN and SVGIG (reference sequence). This CDR3 comprises 15 residues. The DNA of the CDR3 is TGTGCCTGGAGTCGGGACAGTACTAGCAATCAGCCCCAGCATTTT. This encodes CAWSRDSTSNQPQHF.

The chain uses TRBV10-3 and TRBJ2-7, with 7 bases identical to TRBD1. V trimming: 0 bases; J trimming: 4 bases; junction bases outside the gene matches: 6. CDR1 ENHRY and CDR2 SYGVKD come from the germline V gene. The CDR3 totals 15 residues. DNA for the CDR3: TGTGCCATCAGTGAGTCGGACAGGCCCCTTTACGAGCAGTACTTC. Its translation is CAISESDRPLYEQYF.

V usage is TRBV19 and J usage is TRBJ2-5; TRBD2 matches 7 bases. V trimming: 1 base; J trimming: 3 bases; junction bases outside the gene matches: 5. The CDR3 length is 15 residues. In germline, CDR1 is LNHDA, CDR2 SQIVND (reference sequence). Here the CDR3 DNA reads TGTGCCAGTAGTATAGTGGCTAGCGGTAAAGAGACCCAGTACTTC. Translation: CASSIVASGKETQYF.

The V call is TRBV6-4, the J call TRBJ1-1; 7 nucleotides line up with TRBD1. This CDR3 region has 10 residues. Trimming took 11 bases from V and 7 from J; bases not matched to a gene: 4. From germline, CDR1 is MRHNA and CDR2 SNTAGT. This CDR3 reads CAGQGDEAFF. The CDR3 coding sequence is TGTGCCGGTCAGGGGGATGAAGCTTTCTTT.

The chain combines TRBV27 with TRBJ2-2, with D unclear. V lost 8 bases to trimming and J lost 4 bases, with 11 bases between them. Germline lookup yields CDR1 MNHEY and CDR2 SMNVEV (reference sequence). The CDR3 spans 13 residues. The CDR3 DNA sequence: TGTGCCAGCTCGGCGGTGAGCACCGGGGAGCTGTTTTTT. Translating gives CASSAVSTGELFF.

With respect to this clone: A far larger clone differs by one base, so this is likely a read error. This sample includes further DNA sequences coding for the same CDR3. The CDR3, as DNA: TGCGCCAGCAGCCGCGGACAGGGTAGAACTGAAGCTTTCTTT. Residues: CASSRGQGRTEAFF. The J gene is TRBJ1-1, the V gene TRBV5-1, with TRBD1 matching over 8 bases. J was trimmed by 5 bases and V by 4 bases; bases with no gene match: 7. The CDR3 has 14 amino acids. Germline lookup yields CDR1 SGHRS and CDR2 YFSETQ. Using reference TRBV5-1 and TRBJ1-1 for the parts outside the CDR3, the full variable domain is KAGVTQTPRYLIKTRGQQVTLSCSPISGHRSVSWYQQTPGQGLQFLFEYFSETQRNKGNFPGRFSGRQFSNSRSEMNVSTLELGDSALYLCASSRGQGRTEAFFGQGTRLTVV.

Notes on this clone: Different DNA sequences within this sample yield the same CDR3. The V and J genes are TRBV4-2 and TRBJ1-1, with TRBD1 identical over 8 bases. Germline loops: CDR1 LGHNA, CDR2 YNFKEQ. The CDR3 has 17 amino acids. With 0 bases clipped from V and 1 base from J, the junction kept 7 bases outside the gene matches. The CDR3 reads CASSQDIRQGANTEAFF. The CDR3 DNA follows: TGTGCCAGCAGCCAAGATATAAGGCAGGGGGCGAACACTGAAGCTTTCTTT.

The chain has TRBV6-5 and TRBJ1-2, with 9 bases aligning to TRBD1. CDR1 is MNHEY, CDR2 SVGAGI, per germline. V gave up 8 bases and J gave up 3 bases; unmatched junction bases: 1. This CDR3 has 12 residues. CDR3 coding DNA: TGTGCCAGCGGGGACAGGGACTATGGCTACACCTTC. It specifies CASGDRDYGYTF.

This sequence joins TRBV19 and TRBJ1-1, with unresolved D. CDR1 is LNHDA and CDR2 is SQIVND in the germline V gene (reference sequence). V was clipped by 3 bases and J by 1 base, with 9 bases between them. The CDR3 runs to 14 residues. CDR3 sequence (DNA): TGTGCCAGTAGTATGGTCGTCGGGAACACTGAAGCTTTCTTT. It translates to CASSMVVGNTEAFF.

This chain uses TRBV11-3 with TRBJ2-5; D is uncertain. This CDR3 spans 13 amino acids. Trimming shortened V by 5 bases and J by 5 bases, and 12 bases separated the two germline ends. The germline gives CDR1 SGHNT, CDR2 YENEEA. This CDR3 reads CASSRHRLETQYF. The CDR3 nucleotides read TGTGCCAGCAGCCGTCATAGACTGGAGACCCAGTACTTC.

The V and J genes are TRBV27 and TRBJ2-7, with 10 bases matching TRBD1. V was clipped by 5 bases and J by 3 bases; unmatched bases: 4. Germline CDR1 and CDR2: MNHEY and SMNVEV (reference sequence). This CDR3 is built from 14 residues. CDR3 region: CASSVGQGNYEQYF. The CDR3 nucleotides read TGTGCCAGCAGTGTGGGACAGGGGAACTACGAGCAGTACTTC.

This clone has just one count. V and J are TRBV7-2 and TRBJ1-2; perhaps TRBD1 as D (6 bases). The CDR3 has 15 residues. The V end was cut by 2 bases, the J end by 8 bases, with 18 bases between. Germline lookup yields CDR1 SGHTA and CDR2 FQGNSA. The CDR3 is CASSLNKQGLGGYTF. In DNA, the CDR3 is TGTGCCAGCAGCTTAAATAAACAGGGCCTGGGGGGCTACACCTTC. Filled out from reference TRBV7-2 and TRBJ1-2, the complete variable domain reads GAGVSQSPSNKVTEKGKDVELRCDPISGHTALYWYRQSLGQGLEFLIYFQGNSAPDKSGLPSDRFSAERTGGSVSTLTIQRTQQEDSAVYLCASSLNKQGLGGYTFGSGTRLTVV.

This clone has a handful of counts. V is TRBV14 and J is TRBJ2-1; 9 positions agree with TRBD1. Trimming cost V 4 bases and J 0 bases; bases outside gene matches: 4. Germline lookup yields CDR1 SGHDN and CDR2 FVKESK. This CDR3 spans 16 amino acids. The CDR3 protein is CASSRKQGASYNEQFF. CDR3 in DNA: TGTGCCAGCAGCCGGAAACAGGGGGCCTCCTACAATGAGCAGTTCTTC. Full variable domain (remainder filled in from reference TRBV14 and TRBJ2-1): EAGVTQFPSHSVIEKGQTVTLRCDPISGHDNLYWYRRVMGKEIKFLLHFVKESKQDESGMPNNRFLAERTGGTYSTLKVQPAELEDSGVYFCASSRKQGASYNEQFFGPGTRLTVL.

The rearrangement joins TRBV29-1 to TRBJ2-2, with D perhaps TRBD2 (5 bases). V was shortened by 4 bases and J by 3 bases, with 9 bases between the two germline ends. The CDR3 totals 13 residues. Germline V CDR1 and CDR2: SQVTM, ANQGSEA. Here the CDR3 reads CSVVLGDTGELFF. The DNA for the CDR3 is TGCAGCGTTGTGCTCGGGGACACCGGGGAGCTGTTTTTT.

The V call is TRBV6-1, the J call TRBJ2-2; 13 bases agree with TRBD2. This CDR3 is 17 amino acids long. Germline CDR1 reads MNHNS; CDR2 reads SASEGT. The junction had 4 bases not matched to a gene; V was cut back by 3 bases and J by 3 bases. The CDR3, as DNA: TGTGCCAGCAGTGATAAACTAGCGGGGGGGTACACCGGGGAGCTGTTTTTT. Its protein product is CASSDKLAGGYTGELFF.

The chain combines TRBV2 with TRBJ2-4; D is undetermined. The CDR3 runs 12 residues. V was trimmed by 3 bases and J by 4 bases, leaving 4 bases between them. Germline values: CDR1 SNHLY, CDR2 FYNNEI. CDR3 nucleotides: TGTGCCAGCAGTGAGGCAAAAAACATTCAGTACTTC. Protein: CASSEAKNIQYF.